The T cell receptor beta chain under discussion was sequenced for a study of cytomegalovirus exposure and HLA in healthy donors. Across the whole study: The study's early data release held about 85 million unique TCRs from HLA-typed donors.

To note about this clone: Its antigen is unidentified.

13 Jbeta primers and 60 Vbeta primers were used for the PCR. Generated by immunoSEQ multiplex PCR, the TCRdb table keeps only in-frame clones and is missing some. The sample has under 150,000 clones, about 80% seen once. General study results and limits: The authors later linked a missense DCLRE1C variant to TCR beta V- and J-gene trimming.

Germline trimming cut 7 bases from V and 5 bases from J; bases unmatched to any gene: 6. CDR3 length: 13 amino acids. Germline V gene sequence: CDR1 ENHRY, CDR2 SYGVKD. This sequence originates from a man aged 30-40 years in good health and CMV-seropositive. This chain links TRBV10-3 with TRBJ1-1; TRBD1 matches 8 bases. The sequenced material came from PBMCs. The CDR3 loop reads CAITPRGQTEAFF. The CDR3 DNA reads TGTGCCATCACCCCCAGGGGGCAAACTGAAGCTTTCTTT.